One and the same sample provided the 20 T cell receptor beta chains below, sequenced in a study of T-cell memory formation after mild COVID-19. One entry per CDR3 protein results from TCRdb running MiXCR on the 5' RACE reads. The repertoire consists of roughly 250,000 distinct CDR3 sequences, with about 17% occurring once and the leading ten covering about 4%. Sequences were obtained from PBMCs or a T cell subset sorted from them (not recorded which). These receptors were taken from a man in his late teens or twenties who had mild COVID-19 (a few samples of this study predate the infection). Cell type and time point are not known.

This clonotype appeared a few times. The CDR3 loop reads CASSPVGHSTDTQYF. DNA of the CDR3: TGCGCCAGCAGCCCGGTCGGACATAGCACAGATACGCAGTATTTT. V and J are TRBV5-1 and TRBJ2-3, with D maybe TRBD1 (5 bases). Germline V gives CDR1 SGHRS, CDR2 YFSETQ. V lost 4 bases, J lost 0 bases, and 12 bases lay in between. CDR3 size: 15 residues.

There are a few counts of this clonotype. This chain links TRBV6-5 with TRBJ2-5; 8 bases are a match to TRBD2. With 0 bases clipped from V and 5 bases from J, the junction kept 11 bases outside the gene matches. The CDR3 runs to 17 residues. Germline V gives CDR1 MNHEY, CDR2 SVGAGI. Here the CDR3 reads CASSYSGGGGRGETQYF. DNA of the CDR3: TGTGCCAGCAGTTACTCGGGTGGCGGGGGGAGGGGGGAGACCCAGTACTTC.

This clonotype was detected many times. The gene calls are TRBV19 and TRBJ1-2; perhaps TRBD1 as D (5 bases). V was cut by 5 bases and J by 5 bases, with 15 bases left in between. The CDR3 has 14 residues. CDR1 and CDR2 (germline): LNHDA, SQIVND (reference sequence). The CDR3: CASSPDSRGYGYTF. CDR3 sequence (DNA): TGTGCCAGTAGTCCCGACAGCCGGGGGTATGGCTACACCTTC.

J is TRBJ2-1 and V is TRBV6-2 or TRBV6-3; D remains ambiguous. V gave up 5 bases and J gave up 5 bases, with 7 bases separating them. In germline, CDR1 is MNHEY, CDR2 SVGEGT. CDR3 length equals 12 residues. The CDR3 DNA follows: TGTGCCAGCAGTCCTACAGACAATGAGCAGTTCTTC. Protein product: CASSPTDNEQFF.

In its sample, this clonotype was seen a few times. V and J are TRBV24-1 and TRBJ1-1, with unresolved D. The CDR3 loop spans 11 amino acids. The ends were cut back, 3 bases at V and 12 bases at J, with 10 bases in the middle. Germline V gene sequence: CDR1 KGHDR, CDR2 SFDVKD. The CDR3 coding sequence is TGTGCCACCAGTGATCTTGTGGAAACTTTCTTT. It codes for CATSDLVETFF.

This clonotype was detected many times. The V gene is TRBV28, the J gene TRBJ2-2; 10 bases agree with TRBD2. The CDR3 sequence is 15 residues long. The trim removed 5 bases at V and 1 base at J, leaving 1 base unmatched. CDR1 and CDR2 from the germline V gene are MDHEN and SYDVKM. Here the CDR3 reads CASSLAGENTGELFF. CDR3 bases: TGTGCCAGCAGTCTAGCGGGGGAGAACACCGGGGAGCTGTTTTTT. The whole variable domain, filled in from reference TRBV28 and TRBJ2-2, reads DVKVTQSSRYLVKRTGEKVFLECVQDMDHENMFWYRQDPGLGLRLIYFSYDVKMKEKGDIPEGYSVSREKKERFSLILESASTNQTSMYLCASSLAGENTGELFFGEGSRLTVL.

The V call is TRBV9, the J call TRBJ2-7; D might be TRBD2 (5 bases). This CDR3 has 13 amino acids. The V end was cut by 0 bases, the J end by 7 bases, with 11 bases between. Germline V gives CDR1 SGDLS, CDR2 YYNGEE. The CDR3 region is CASSVDIREEQYF. DNA for the CDR3: TGTGCCAGCAGCGTAGATATCCGGGAAGAGCAGTACTTC.

This clonotype was counted between two and nine times. The chain employs TRBV4-1 and TRBJ2-1; 9 bases are a match to TRBD2. V lost 5 bases and J lost 8; bases outside the gene matches: 7. The CDR3 runs to 14 residues. Germline values: CDR1 MGHRA, CDR2 YSYEKL. CDR3 nucleotide sequence: TGCGCCAGCAGCTTCCTAGGCGGGGGGGATGAGCAGTTCTTC. Encoded protein: CASSFLGGGDEQFF.

The chain recombines TRBV2 with TRBJ2-3, with TRBD2 matching over 9 bases. CDR1 and CDR2 from the germline V gene are SNHLY and FYNNEI. Trimming took 3 bases from V and 2 from J; bases not matched to a gene: 3. The CDR3 consists of 15 residues. As DNA, the CDR3 is TGTGCCAGCAGTGATGGGACTAGCCCCACAGATACGCAGTATTTT. This encodes CASSDGTSPTDTQYF. The full variable domain, in which reference TRBV2 and TRBJ2-3 provide the parts outside the CDR3, is EPEVTQTPSHQVTQMGQEVILRCVPISNHLYFYWYRQILGQKVEFLVSFYNNEISEKSEIFDDQFSVERPDGSNFTLKIRSTKLEDSAMYFCASSDGTSPTDTQYFGPGTRLTVL.

This clonotype has more than one count but fewer than ten. This chain links TRBV5-5 with TRBJ2-1; TRBD2 might be the D (6 bases). Trimming took 4 bases from V and 6 from J, leaving 14 bases between them. From germline, CDR1 is SGHKS and CDR2 YYEKEE (reference sequence). The CDR3 is made up of 14 amino acids. CDR3: CASSHPGGSNEQFF. CDR3 coding DNA: TGTGCCAGCAGCCATCCCGGGGGAAGCAATGAGCAGTTCTTC.

This clonotype occurred many times. The genes are TRBV18 and TRBJ1-4; 7 nucleotides align to TRBD1. Germline lookup yields CDR1 KGHSH and CDR2 LQKENI. The CDR3 totals 14 residues. With V trimmed by 3 bases and J by 5 bases, 3 bases remained unmatched. CDR3 protein: CASSPGTENEKLFF. Here the CDR3 DNA reads TGTGCCAGCTCACCCGGGACAGAAAATGAAAAACTGTTTTTT.

In its sample, this clonotype was seen a few times. This chain uses TRBV5-1 with TRBJ1-6; no clear D gene. V dropped 0 bases and J dropped 10 bases, with 11 bases sitting between them. The CDR3 is 14 amino acids. Germline loops: CDR1 SGHRS, CDR2 YFSETQ. Written as DNA, the CDR3 is TGCGCCAGCAGCTTGGGAGGACCGCCGTCACCCCTCCACTTT. Protein sequence: CASSLGGPPSPLHF.

This chain uses TRBV6-1 with TRBJ2-1; 10 bases fit TRBD2. CDR1 is MNHNS, CDR2 SASEGT, per germline. Unmatched junction bases numbered 2, after V lost 2 bases and J lost 4 bases. The CDR3 length is 15 residues. The CDR3 bases are TGTGCCAGCAGTGAAATACTAGCGGGGTACAATGAGCAGTTCTTC. It specifies CASSEILAGYNEQFF.

This sequence joins TRBV20-1 and TRBJ1-6, with D unclear. V was trimmed by 4 bases and J by 5 bases, leaving 9 bases between them. The CDR3 is made up of 13 amino acids. Germline CDR1 and CDR2: DFQATT and SNEGSKA (reference sequence). The CDR3 nucleotides read TGCAGTGCTACAACAACGGATAATTCACCCCTCCACTTT. This codes for CSATTTDNSPLHF.

In this sample, this clonotype turned up many times. This chain joins TRBV6-2 or TRBV6-3 and TRBJ2-1; possible D gene TRBD2, 6 bases. The ends were cut back, 8 bases at V and 0 bases at J, with 8 bases in the middle. Per the germline V gene, CDR1 is MNHEY and CDR2 is SVGEGT. The CDR3 is 13 amino acids. CDR3 loop: CASGGSSYNEQFF. DNA for the CDR3: TGTGCCAGCGGGGGGAGCTCCTACAATGAGCAGTTCTTC.

This clonotype turned up a few times. The chain has TRBV20-1 and TRBJ1-2; the match to TRBD1 covers 10 bases. Trimming at V came to 3 bases and at J to 4 bases, leaving 5 bases not matched to a gene. Looked up from germline, CDR1 is DFQATT and CDR2 is SNEGSKA (reference sequence). The CDR3 is 14 amino acids. The CDR3 sequence is CSARTGDRGYGYTF. The CDR3, as DNA: TGCAGTGCTAGGACCGGGGACAGGGGCTATGGCTACACCTTC.

The genes are TRBV2 and TRBJ2-5; 14 nucleotides agree with TRBD2. This CDR3 region has 15 residues. Germline CDR1 SNHLY, CDR2 FYNNEI. V lost 5 bases, J lost 5 bases, and 4 bases stayed unmatched. CDR3 protein: CASSPRTSGGETQYF. Written as DNA, the CDR3 is TGTGCCAGCAGTCCCCGGACTAGCGGGGGGGAGACCCAGTACTTC.

The sample holds a few counts of this clonotype. The chain employs TRBV12-3 or TRBV12-4 and TRBJ1-1, with no clear D. The CDR3 is 13 residues long. Trimming took 2 bases from V and 2 from J, leaving 6 bases between them. The CDR3 here is CASSLLTNTEAFF. CDR3 nucleotides: TGTGCCAGCAGTTTACTAACTAACACTGAAGCTTTCTTT.

This clonotype was observed once. This chain connects TRBV20-1 to TRBJ1-6; D not certain. The V gene lost 0 bases and the J gene lost 0 bases, with 12 bases spanning the gap. This CDR3 is built from 17 residues. The germline V gene has CDR1 DFQATT and CDR2 SNEGSKA (reference sequence). In DNA, the CDR3 is TGCAGTGCTAGAGAAGTCTTTACAAGCTCCTATAATTCACCCCTCCACTTT. This translates into CSAREVFTSSYNSPLHF.

This clonotype appeared a few times. V usage is TRBV5-1 and J usage is TRBJ2-3, with D hard to call. Germline CDR1 and CDR2: SGHRS and YFSETQ. The germline V and J ends were trimmed by 4 bases and 2 bases, with 8 bases remaining between them. CDR3 length equals 13 residues. As DNA, the CDR3 is TGCGCCAGCAGCCCCGACACCACAGATACGCAGTATTTT. Translation gives CASSPDTTDTQYF.